This T cell receptor (beta chain) was recovered during a study of OX40 agonist ivuxolimab in advanced cancers. Study-level findings and limits: With doses of 0.1-3.0 mg/kg, partial responders showed among the lowest clonal expansion.

Produced via immunoSEQ multiplex PCR; TCRdb's table is partial and in-frame only. The table lists around 62,000 clones, around 81% of them singletons, with around 4.5% in the top ten. Germline values: CDR1 LNHNV, CDR2 YYDKDF (reference sequence). The V end was cut by 2 bases, the J end by 3 bases, with 4 bases between. The CDR3 runs 12 residues. Enrollment shut out patients with autoimmune disease history or systemic immunosuppression. With respect to this clone: Its antigen remains unidentified.

Material: CD4+ or CD8+ T cells sorted from blood, obtained in a trial of the OX40 agonist ivuxolimab. This receptor was identified in an adult with an advanced solid tumor such as melanoma, head and neck, liver or kidney cancer. The genes are TRBV15 and TRBJ2-5, with D unclear. CDR3 DNA: TGTGCCACCAGCAGAACTAAAGAGACCCAGTACTTC. Its protein is CATSRTKETQYF.